Shown below are 17 T cell receptor beta chains from a single sample sequenced in a study of OX40 agonist ivuxolimab in advanced cancers. The data were produced by immunoSEQ multiplex PCR, yet TCRdb's version contains in-frame clones alone and is incomplete. The repertoire holds some 8,000 clones, with around 72% as singletons. Specimen: CD4+ or CD8+ T cells sorted from blood, collected in a trial of the OX40 agonist ivuxolimab. The receptors were gathered from an adult with an advanced solid tumor such as melanoma, head and neck, liver or kidney cancer.

V and J are TRBV4-2 and TRBJ1-3, with 7 bases lining up with TRBD1. CDR1 is LGHNA, CDR2 YNFKEQ, per germline. This CDR3 has 20 amino acids. The ends lost 0 bases at V and 3 bases at J; junction bases unmatched: 17. The CDR3: CASSQDSGGELRLGGNTIYF. The CDR3 DNA reads as TGTGCCAGCAGCCAAGATTCAGGGGGGGAACTTAGGCTGGGTGGAAACACCATATATTTT.

The V call is TRBV10-3, the J call TRBJ2-7; D unresolved. The CDR3 has 12 residues. CDR1 is ENHRY, CDR2 SYGVKD, per germline. V lost 6 bases and J 7 bases, leaving 13 bases between the germline ends. CDR3 in DNA: TGTGCCATCAGCCCCACGGGCGGTGAGCAGTACTTC. Translated, it gives CAISPTGGEQYF.

This chain connects TRBV18 to TRBJ1-2; no firm D call. The germline CDR1 and CDR2 sequences are KGHSH and LQKENI. The germline V and J ends were trimmed by 1 base and 4 bases, with 7 bases remaining between them. This CDR3 contains 13 residues. The CDR3 DNA follows: TGTGCCAGCTCACCACTAAACAGCTATGGCTACACCTTC. Amino acids: CASSPLNSYGYTF.

This rearrangement joins TRBV2 to TRBJ2-5, with 9 bases aligning to TRBD1. This CDR3 is 15 amino acids long. The ends lost 3 bases at V and 4 bases at J; junction bases unmatched: 6. Germline V gives CDR1 SNHLY, CDR2 FYNNEI. CDR3 sequence (DNA): TGTGCCAGCAGTGATTTACAGGGGGCCGCAGAGACCCAGTACTTC. Its protein is CASSDLQGAAETQYF.

The V and J genes are TRBV6-5 and TRBJ1-5, with a tentative D call TRBD1 (5 bases). V lost 6 bases, J lost 7 bases, and 13 bases lay in between. This CDR3 region has 13 residues. CDR1 and CDR2 from the germline V gene are MNHEY and SVGAGI. The CDR3 sequence: CASSLREEQPQHF. DNA of the CDR3: TGTGCCAGCAGCCTCAGGGAGGAGCAGCCCCAGCATTTT.

The chain recombines TRBV27 with TRBJ2-7; D not certain. The CDR3 extends over 11 amino acids. CDR1 MNHEY and CDR2 SMNVEV come from the germline V gene (reference sequence). Trimming shortened V by 6 bases and J by 4 bases, and 7 bases separated the two germline ends. The CDR3 protein is CASRMGYEQYF. CDR3 sequence (DNA): TGTGCCAGCAGAATGGGGTACGAGCAGTACTTC.

This chain uses TRBV5-4 with TRBJ1-3, with 11 bases that match TRBD1. Trimming removed 2 bases from V and 4 bases from J; junction bases left unmatched: 2. The CDR3 loop spans 15 amino acids. CDR1 and CDR2 (germline): SGHNT, YYREEE (reference sequence). The CDR3 loop is CASSFGTGGGNTIYF. The CDR3 DNA follows: TGTGCCAGCAGCTTTGGGACAGGGGGAGGAAACACCATATATTTT.

This chain links TRBV9 with TRBJ1-3; D gene ambiguous. Germline CDR1 and CDR2: SGDLS and YYNGEE. CDR3 length equals 14 residues. Trimming cost V 4 bases and J 1 base, with 9 bases left between them. The CDR3 protein is CASSPPGSGNTIYF. The DNA of the CDR3 is TGTGCCAGCAGCCCCCCCGGGTCTGGAAACACCATATATTTT. Supplemented by reference TRBV9 and TRBJ1-3, the full variable domain reads DSGVTQTPKHLITATGQRVTLRCSPRSGDLSVYWYQQSLDQGLQFLIQYYNGEERAKGNILERFSAQQFPDLHSELNLSSLELGDSALYFCASSPPGSGNTIYFGEGSWLTVV.

This clone showed up just once. V usage is TRBV11-2 and J usage is TRBJ2-7, with 7 nucleotides matching TRBD1. CDR1 is SGHAT, CDR2 FQNNGV, per germline. The V segment lost 4 bases and the J segment 5 bases; nucleotides outside the gene matches: 11. There are 15 residues in the CDR3. DNA for the CDR3: TGTGCCAGCAGCTCGCAGGGTGGCACAGGGGACGAGCAGTACTTC. It translates to CASSSQGGTGDEQYF.

The V call is TRBV7-3, the J call TRBJ2-3; 9 bases agree with TRBD2. The CDR3 spans 14 residues. V gave up 0 bases and J gave up 6 bases; unmatched junction bases: 1. Germline values: CDR1 SGHTA, CDR2 FQGTGA. DNA of the CDR3: TGTGCCAGCAGCTTAACCCTAGCGGGGGATACGCAGTATTTT. Its protein is CASSLTLAGDTQYF.

This chain links TRBV9 with TRBJ2-2; D not certain. CDR1 is SGDLS and CDR2 is YYNGEE in the germline V gene. Trimming removed 0 bases from V and 2 bases from J, with 5 bases in between. The CDR3 length is 14 residues. CDR3 DNA sequence: TGTGCCAGCAGCGTAGGTCATAACACCGGGGAGCTGTTTTTT. Protein: CASSVGHNTGELFF.

The CDR3 sequence is CSVAEGGELTEQYF. The DNA for the CDR3 is TGCAGCGTCGCTGAGGGAGGGGAACTGACCGAGCAGTACTTC. The V gene is TRBV29-1, the J gene TRBJ2-7, with 7 positions matching TRBD2. The junction had 14 bases not matched to a gene; V was cut back by 6 bases and J by 6 bases. Germline CDR1 reads SQVTM; CDR2 reads ANQGSEA. The length of the CDR3 is 14 residues.

The chain combines TRBV29-1 with TRBJ1-2, with TRBD1 matching 9 bases. Germline loops: CDR1 SQVTM, CDR2 ANQGSEA. There are 13 residues in the CDR3. The V gene end was trimmed by 7 bases and the J gene end by 7 bases; junction bases not matched to a gene: 10. The CDR3 region is CSARGQGMGGYTF. Here the CDR3 DNA reads TGCAGCGCCCGCGGACAGGGGATGGGTGGCTACACCTTC.

V usage is TRBV18 and J usage is TRBJ1-1; D may be TRBD1 (6 bases). Trimming took off 5 bases at V and 3 bases at J, with 19 bases between the two ends. Germline CDR1 KGHSH, CDR2 LQKENI. This CDR3 spans 16 amino acids. CDR3 loop: CASSSTGLGGDTEAFF. The CDR3 DNA is TGTGCCAGCTCATCTACAGGGTTGGGTGGGGACACTGAAGCTTTCTTT.

This rearrangement joins TRBV7-9 to TRBJ2-1; D gene uncertain. V was shortened by 2 bases and J by 4 bases, with 3 bases between the two germline ends. Per the germline V gene, CDR1 is SEHNR and CDR2 is FQNEAQ (reference sequence). CDR3 length equals 12 residues. The DNA of the CDR3 is TGTGCCAGCAGCTTAACGTACAATGAGCAGTTCTTC. Translated, it gives CASSLTYNEQFF.

This clone was seen a handful of times. The rearrangement joins TRBV6-1 to TRBJ1-6; D is unclear. The CDR3 is 14 residues long. The germline V and J ends were trimmed by 3 bases and 11 bases, with 14 bases remaining between them. In germline, CDR1 is MNHNS, CDR2 SASEGT. The CDR3 region is CASSDIGETAPLHF. For the CDR3, the DNA is TGTGCCAGCAGTGATATTGGGGAGACGGCACCCCTCCACTTT.

This chain links TRBV7-6 with TRBJ2-5, with a weak D call TRBD1 (5 bases). Germline CDR1 SGHVS, CDR2 FNYEAQ. Trimming cost V 2 bases and J 2 bases, with 12 bases left between them. This CDR3 has 15 amino acids. The CDR3 DNA is TGTGCCAGCAGCTTAAGCACAGGCATTCAAGAGACCCAGTACTTC. It encodes CASSLSTGIQETQYF. Using reference TRBV7-6 and TRBJ2-5 for the parts outside the CDR3, the full variable domain is GAGVSQSPRYKVTKRGQDVALRCDPISGHVSLYWYRQALGQGPEFLTYFNYEAQQDKSGLPNDRFSAERPEGSISTLTIQRTEQRDSAMYRCASSLSTGIQETQYFGPGTRLLVL.